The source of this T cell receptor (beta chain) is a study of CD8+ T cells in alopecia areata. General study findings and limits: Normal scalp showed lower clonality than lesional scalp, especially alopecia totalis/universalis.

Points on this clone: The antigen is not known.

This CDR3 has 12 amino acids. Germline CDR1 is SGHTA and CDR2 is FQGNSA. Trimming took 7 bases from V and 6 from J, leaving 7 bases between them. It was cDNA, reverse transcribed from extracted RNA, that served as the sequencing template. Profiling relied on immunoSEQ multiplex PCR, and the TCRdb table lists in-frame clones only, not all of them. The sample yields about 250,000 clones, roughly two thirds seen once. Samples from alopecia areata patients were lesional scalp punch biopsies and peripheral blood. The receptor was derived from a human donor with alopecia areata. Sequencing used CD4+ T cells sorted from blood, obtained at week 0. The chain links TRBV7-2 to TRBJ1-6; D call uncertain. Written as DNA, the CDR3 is TGTGCCAGCACCCAGAGTAATTCACCCCTCCACTTT. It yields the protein CASTQSNSPLHF.